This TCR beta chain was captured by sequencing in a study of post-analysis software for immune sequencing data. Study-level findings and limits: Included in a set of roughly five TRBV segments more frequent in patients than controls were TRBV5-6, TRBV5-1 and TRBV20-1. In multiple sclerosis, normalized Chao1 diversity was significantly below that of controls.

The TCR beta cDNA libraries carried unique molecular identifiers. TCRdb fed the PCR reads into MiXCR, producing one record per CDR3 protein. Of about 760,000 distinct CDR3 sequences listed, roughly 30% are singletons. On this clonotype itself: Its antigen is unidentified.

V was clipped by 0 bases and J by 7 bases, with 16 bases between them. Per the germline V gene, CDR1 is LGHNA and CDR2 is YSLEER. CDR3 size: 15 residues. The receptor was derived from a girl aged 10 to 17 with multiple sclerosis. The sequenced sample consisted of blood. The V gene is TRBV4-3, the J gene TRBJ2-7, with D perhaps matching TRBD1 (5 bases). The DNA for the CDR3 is TGCGCCAGCAGCCAAGACCGGGCAGGGTTTCGGGAGCAGTACTTC. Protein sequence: CASSQDRAGFREQYF.